This T cell receptor (beta chain) was captured in a study of blood T cell repertoires in COVID-19. On the study more broadly: Italy, Spain and the United States were the sources of the convalescent and acute COVID-19 samples. Sample material is recorded as cDNA or gDNA derived from T cells, B-cell-depleted T cells, or PBMCs.

This clone was counted between two and nine times. The CDR3 has 15 amino acids. The trim removed 7 bases at V and 3 bases at J, leaving 10 bases unmatched. CDR1 PRHDT and CDR2 FYEKMQ come from the germline V gene (reference sequence). Under the authors' procedure: Scientists estimated how many nucleated cells there were by amplifying reference gene primers. Using immunoSEQ multiplex PCR, the repertoire was profiled, and TCRdb retains in-frame clones only, with some absent. V and J calls and clone size are copied from that table; D and trimming were computed from the DNA. Of around 130,000 clones in the sample, about 87% are singletons; the top ten hold roughly 2.2%.

This TCR was recovered from a woman aged 45-60 years with acute or convalescent COVID-19. The sample comprised peripheral blood. The chain combines TRBV13 with TRBJ2-7; TRBD1 agrees at 9 bases. The CDR3 nucleotides read TGTGCCAGCACCATTACCGGGACAGGGTACTACGAGCAGTACTTC. As protein: CASTITGTGYYEQYF.